The TCR beta chain described here comes from a study of T cells in tuberculosis. Repertoires were generated with immunoSEQ multiplex PCR, while TCRdb's copy carries only in-frame clones and drops some. The data show 55,000 to 65,000 clones, 65% to 90% seen once. V was pared by 0 bases and J by 4 bases, with 13 bases between. Germline CDR1 and CDR2: SGHRS and YFSETQ. There are 16 residues in the CDR3. Sorting used thawed, overnight-rested PBMC stained with anti-CD3, a viability dye and GMM-loaded CD1B tetramer. The lipid loaded on the CD1B tetramers was C32 glucose monomycolate from Rhodococcus equi. The chain recombines TRBV5-1 with TRBJ2-2, with D possibly TRBD2 on 6 matching bases. This TCR was sampled from an adult woman with latent tuberculosis. Sample: CD1b-GMM tetramer-negative cells sorted from PBMCs. CDR3 DNA sequence: TGCGCCAGCAGCTTGGCCGGGGGAGAGGGCACCGGGGAGCTGTTTTTT. It encodes CASSLAGGEGTGELFF.